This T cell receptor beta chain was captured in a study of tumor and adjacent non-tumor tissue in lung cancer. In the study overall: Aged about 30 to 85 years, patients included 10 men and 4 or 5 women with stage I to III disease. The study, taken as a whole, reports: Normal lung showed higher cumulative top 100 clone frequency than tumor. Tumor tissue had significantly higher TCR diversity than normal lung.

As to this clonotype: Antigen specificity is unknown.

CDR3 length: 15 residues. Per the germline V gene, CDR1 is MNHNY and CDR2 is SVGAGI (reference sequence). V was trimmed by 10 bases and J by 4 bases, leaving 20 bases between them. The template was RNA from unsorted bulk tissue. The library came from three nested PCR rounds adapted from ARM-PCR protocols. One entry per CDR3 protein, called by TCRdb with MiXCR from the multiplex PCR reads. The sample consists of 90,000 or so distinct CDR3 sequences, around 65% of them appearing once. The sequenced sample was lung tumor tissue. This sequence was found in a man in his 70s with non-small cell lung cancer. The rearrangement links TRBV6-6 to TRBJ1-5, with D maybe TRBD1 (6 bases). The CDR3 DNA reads TGTGCCAACAGGTCGGGGACATGGAAAAATCAGCCCCAGCATTTT. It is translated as CANRSGTWKNQPQHF.